This passage covers 2 T cell receptor beta chains from one sample sequenced in a study of blood T cell repertoires in COVID-19. This table comes from immunoSEQ multiplex PCR, and its TCRdb copy is limited to in-frame clones, with some not included. The sample contains 200,000 to 250,000 clones, roughly 80% of which appear only once. The sample was PBMCs or T cells enriched from blood (not recorded which). Receptors were obtained from a woman aged 45-59 years who had been exposed to COVID-19.

The J gene is TRBJ1-1, the V gene TRBV29-1, with D unclear. The CDR3 has 14 amino acids. Germline lookup yields CDR1 SQVTM and CDR2 ANQGSEA. Trimming left V 3 bases short and J 1 base short, with 12 bases between. The CDR3 DNA follows: TGCAGCGTTGATACCCGGGGATCGAACACTGAAGCTTTCTTT. Residues: CSVDTRGSNTEAFF.

The chain is built from TRBV7-9 and TRBJ2-5; 7 bases line up with TRBD2. Germline-derived CDR1 and CDR2 are SEHNR and FQNEAQ (reference sequence). The CDR3 length is 15 residues. J gave up 4 bases and V 5 bases, and 10 bases lay outside the gene matches. CDR3 sequence reads: CASSAYGGGGETQYF. The CDR3 nucleotides are TGTGCCAGCAGCGCCTATGGCGGGGGAGGAGAGACCCAGTACTTC.